This entry concerns a single T cell receptor beta chain. The antigen is not known. The V end lost 2 bases, the J end lost 4 bases, and 10 bases lay between the germline ends. The CDR3 contains 14 residues. The germline gives CDR1 MNHEY, CDR2 SMNVEV (reference sequence). The sample comes from a study of cytomegalovirus exposure and HLA in healthy donors. The study, taken as a whole, reports: As was reported, the HLA-A and HLA-B alleles of most subjects were accurately predicted from TCR beta sequences. In a later analysis, at a false discovery rate of 0.05, 17,000 or so TCR beta sequences were associated with HLA alleles. Across HLA loci, a later analysis found differing TCR association rates, with DRB1 most and HLA-C fewest.

PCR was performed using 60 Vbeta and 13 Jbeta primers. The repertoire was sequenced with immunoSEQ multiplex PCR; TCRdb's copy has only in-frame clones and lacks some. The sample holds some 150,000 clones, roughly 80% seen once. What was sequenced was PBMCs. V and J are TRBV27 and TRBJ2-3; a weak D match, TRBD2 (5 bases). The receptor's source is a woman in her twenties or thirties in good health and CMV-seronegative. CDR3: CASSLITGADTQYF. CDR3 nucleotide sequence: TGTGCCAGCAGTTTAATTACCGGGGCAGATACGCAGTATTTT.